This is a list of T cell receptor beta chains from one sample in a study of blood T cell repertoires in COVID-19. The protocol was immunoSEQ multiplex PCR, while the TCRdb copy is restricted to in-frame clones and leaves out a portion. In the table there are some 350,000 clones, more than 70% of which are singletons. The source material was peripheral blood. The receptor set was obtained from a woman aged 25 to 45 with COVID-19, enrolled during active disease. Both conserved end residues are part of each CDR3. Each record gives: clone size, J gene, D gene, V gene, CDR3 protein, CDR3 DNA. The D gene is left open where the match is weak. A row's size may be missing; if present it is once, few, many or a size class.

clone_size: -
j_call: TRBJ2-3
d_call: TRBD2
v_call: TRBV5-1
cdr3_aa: CASSRLAGMDTQYF
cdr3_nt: TGCGCCAGCAGCAGACTAGCGGGAATGGATACGCAGTATTTT

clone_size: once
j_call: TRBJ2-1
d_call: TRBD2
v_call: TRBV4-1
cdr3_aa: CASSQETSGEQFF
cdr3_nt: TGCGCCAGCAGCCAAGAGACTAGCGGTGAGCAGTTCTTC

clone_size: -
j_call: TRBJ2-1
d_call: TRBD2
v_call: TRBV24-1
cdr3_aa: CATSDSTRLAGLSNEQFF
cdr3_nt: TGTGCCACCAGTGATTCCACCCGACTAGCGGGATTGAGCAATGAGCAGTTCTTC

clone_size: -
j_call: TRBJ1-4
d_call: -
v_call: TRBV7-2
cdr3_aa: CASSLQGFGEKLFF
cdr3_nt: TGTGCCAGCAGCTTACAGGGGTTTGGTGAAAAACTGTTTTTT

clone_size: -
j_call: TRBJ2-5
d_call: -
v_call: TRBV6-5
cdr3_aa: CASSYSWTEETQYF
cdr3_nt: TGTGCCAGCAGTTACTCATGGACTGAGGAGACCCAGTACTTC

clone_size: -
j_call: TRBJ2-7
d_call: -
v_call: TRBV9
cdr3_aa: CASSSRPGSSYEQYF
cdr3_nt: TGTGCCAGCAGCTCCCGACCGGGTAGCTCCTACGAGCAGTACTTC

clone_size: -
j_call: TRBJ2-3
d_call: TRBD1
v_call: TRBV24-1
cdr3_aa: CATSEPTGGATDTQYF
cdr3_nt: TGTGCCACCAGTGAACCGACAGGGGGCGCAACTGATACGCAGTATTTT

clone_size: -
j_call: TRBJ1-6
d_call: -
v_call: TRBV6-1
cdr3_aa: CASRRYDSNSPLHF
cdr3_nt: TGTGCCAGCAGGCGATACGACAGCAATTCACCCCTCCACTTT

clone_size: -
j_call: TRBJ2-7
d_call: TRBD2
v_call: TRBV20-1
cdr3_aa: CSASPLGRVRSYEQYF
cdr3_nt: TGCAGTGCTAGTCCCTTGGGGAGGGTTCGGTCCTACGAGCAGTACTTC

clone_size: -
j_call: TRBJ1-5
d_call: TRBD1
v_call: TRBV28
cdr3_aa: CASSFAGTGMPPQHF
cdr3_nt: TGTGCCAGCAGTTTCGCTGGGACAGGGATGCCGCCCCAGCATTTT

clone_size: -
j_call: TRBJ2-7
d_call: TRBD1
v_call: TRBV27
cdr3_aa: CPGGTGDYEQYF
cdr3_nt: TGTCCTGGGGGGACAGGGGACTACGAGCAGTACTTC

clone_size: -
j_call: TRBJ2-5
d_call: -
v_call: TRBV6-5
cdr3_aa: CASFESNQKTQYF
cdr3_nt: TGTGCCAGCTTCGAATCCAACCAGAAGACCCAGTACTTC

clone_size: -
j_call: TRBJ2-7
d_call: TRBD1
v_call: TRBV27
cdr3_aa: CASSWDRGRSEQYF
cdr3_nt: TGTGCCAGCAGCTGGGACAGGGGCAGGAGCGAGCAGTACTTC

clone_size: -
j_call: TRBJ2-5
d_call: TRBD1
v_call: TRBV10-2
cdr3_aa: CASSVDRGRGETQYF
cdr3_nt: TGCGCCAGCAGTGTGGACAGGGGGCGAGGGGAGACCCAGTACTTC

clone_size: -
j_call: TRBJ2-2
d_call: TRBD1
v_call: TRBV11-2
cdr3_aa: CASSSQGAVVSDTGELFF
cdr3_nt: TGTGCCAGCAGCTCACAGGGGGCAGTCGTTTCGGACACCGGGGAGCTGTTTTTT

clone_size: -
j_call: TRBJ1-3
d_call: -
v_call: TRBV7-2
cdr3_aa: CASSPAQTASGNTIYF
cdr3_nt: TGTGCCAGCAGCCCGGCACAGACCGCCTCTGGAAACACCATATATTTT

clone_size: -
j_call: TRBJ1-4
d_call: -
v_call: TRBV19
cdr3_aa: CASSPSARTNEKLFF
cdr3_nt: TGTGCCAGTAGTCCATCGGCGCGGACTAATGAAAAACTGTTTTTT

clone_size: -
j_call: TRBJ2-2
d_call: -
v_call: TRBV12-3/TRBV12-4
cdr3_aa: CASSFSAAGELFF
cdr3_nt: TGTGCCAGCAGTTTTTCTGCGGCCGGGGAGCTGTTTTTT

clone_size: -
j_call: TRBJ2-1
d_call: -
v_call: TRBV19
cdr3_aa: CASRGGISYNEQFF
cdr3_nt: TGTGCCAGTAGAGGCGGGATCTCCTACAATGAGCAGTTCTTC

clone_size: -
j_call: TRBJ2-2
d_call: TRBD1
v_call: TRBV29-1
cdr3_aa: CSVVGQGWPGELFF
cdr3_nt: TGCAGCGTTGTTGGACAGGGGTGGCCCGGGGAGCTGTTTTTT

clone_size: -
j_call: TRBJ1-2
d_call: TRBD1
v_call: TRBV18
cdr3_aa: CASSQGQGSGYTF
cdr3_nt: TGTGCCAGCTCGCAGGGACAGGGAAGTGGCTACACCTTC

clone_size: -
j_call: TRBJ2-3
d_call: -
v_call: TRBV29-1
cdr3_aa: CSVVLSRGSTDTQYF
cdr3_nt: TGCAGCGTTGTCCTCTCGCGGGGAAGCACAGATACGCAGTATTTT

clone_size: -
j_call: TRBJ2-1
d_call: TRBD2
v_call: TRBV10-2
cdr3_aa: CASRPGLAGVVQFF
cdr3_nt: TGCGCCAGCAGACCGGGACTAGCGGGAGTTGTGCAGTTCTTC

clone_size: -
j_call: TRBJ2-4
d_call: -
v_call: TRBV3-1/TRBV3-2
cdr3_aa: CASSQQLNKNIQYF
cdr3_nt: TGTGCCAGCAGCCAACAACTCAATAAAAACATTCAGTACTTC

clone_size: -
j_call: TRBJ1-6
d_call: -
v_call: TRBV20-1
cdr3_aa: CSASSYGGNSPLHF
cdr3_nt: TGCAGTGCTAGTTCGTACGGGGGAAATTCACCCCTCCACTTT

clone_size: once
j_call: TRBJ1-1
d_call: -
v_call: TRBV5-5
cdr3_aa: CASSLKGKDTEAFF
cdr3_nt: TGTGCCAGCAGCTTGAAGGGGAAGGACACTGAAGCTTTCTTT

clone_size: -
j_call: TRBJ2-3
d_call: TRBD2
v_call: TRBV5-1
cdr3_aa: CASSSAGGTDTQYF
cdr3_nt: TGCGCCAGCAGCTCAGCGGGGGGCACAGATACGCAGTATTTT

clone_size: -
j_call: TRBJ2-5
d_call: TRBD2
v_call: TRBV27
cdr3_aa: CASSLEAGALGTQYF
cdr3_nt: TGTGCCAGCAGTTTAGAAGCGGGAGCACTGGGGACCCAGTACTTC

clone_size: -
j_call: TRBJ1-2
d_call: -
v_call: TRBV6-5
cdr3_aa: CASSSRRTYGYTF
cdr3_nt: TGTGCCAGCAGTTCACGGAGGACCTATGGCTACACCTTC

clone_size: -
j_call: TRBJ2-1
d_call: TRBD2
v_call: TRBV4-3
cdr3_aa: CASSQGVYVAGRDEQFF
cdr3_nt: TGCGCCAGCAGCCAAGGGGTGTACGTAGCGGGGAGGGATGAGCAGTTCTTC

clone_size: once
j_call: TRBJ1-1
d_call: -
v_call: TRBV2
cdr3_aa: CASGGVSTDDNTEAFF
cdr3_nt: TGTGCCAGCGGTGGGGTGTCAACAGATGATAACACTGAAGCTTTCTTT

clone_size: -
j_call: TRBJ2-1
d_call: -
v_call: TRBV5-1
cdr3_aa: CASTGPESSYNEQFF
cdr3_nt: TGCGCCAGCACAGGCCCCGAAAGCTCCTACAATGAGCAGTTCTTC

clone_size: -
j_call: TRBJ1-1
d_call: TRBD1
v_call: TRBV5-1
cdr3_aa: CASSSGTGWGTEAFF
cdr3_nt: TGCGCCAGCAGCTCCGGGACAGGGTGGGGCACTGAAGCTTTCTTT

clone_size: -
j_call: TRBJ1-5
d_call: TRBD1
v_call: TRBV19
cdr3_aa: CASRRGQAPNQPQHF
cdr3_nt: TGTGCCAGTCGAAGGGGACAGGCGCCCAATCAGCCCCAGCATTTT

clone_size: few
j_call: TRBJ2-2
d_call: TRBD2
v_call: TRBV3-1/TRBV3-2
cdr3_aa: CASSQGAGGTGELFF
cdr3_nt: TGTGCCAGCAGCCAAGGAGCGGGGGGCACCGGGGAGCTGTTTTTT

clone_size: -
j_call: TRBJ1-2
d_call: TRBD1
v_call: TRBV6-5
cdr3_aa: CASSYSGTGGRGYTF
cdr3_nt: TGTGCCAGCAGTTACTCCGGGACAGGGGGCAGAGGCTACACCTTC

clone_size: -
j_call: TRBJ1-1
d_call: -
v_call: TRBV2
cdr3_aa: CASSVLFGEMAFF
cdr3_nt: TGTGCCAGCAGTGTTTTATTTGGAGAAATGGCTTTCTTT

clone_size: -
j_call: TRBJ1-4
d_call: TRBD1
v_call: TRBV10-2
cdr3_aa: CASSGQGRKLFF
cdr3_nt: TGCGCCAGCAGTGGACAGGGCCGAAAACTGTTTTTT

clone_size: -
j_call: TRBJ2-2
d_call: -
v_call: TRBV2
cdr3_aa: CASSVRAGVTGELFF
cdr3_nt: TGTGCCAGCAGTGTGCGGGCAGGGGTTACCGGGGAGCTGTTTTTT

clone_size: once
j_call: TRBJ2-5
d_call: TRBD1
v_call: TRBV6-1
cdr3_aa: CASSVRDRGRSQETQYF
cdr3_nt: TGTGCCAGCAGTGTAAGGGACAGGGGTCGGAGCCAAGAGACCCAGTACTTC

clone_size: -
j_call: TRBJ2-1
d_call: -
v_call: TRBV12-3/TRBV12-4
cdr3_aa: CASSLSPEQFF
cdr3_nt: TGTGCCAGCAGTTTAAGCCCCGAGCAGTTCTTC

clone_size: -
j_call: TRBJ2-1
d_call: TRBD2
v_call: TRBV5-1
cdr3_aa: CASSKGLAGDGDFEQFF
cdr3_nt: TGCGCCAGCAGCAAGGGACTAGCGGGAGACGGGGACTTTGAGCAGTTCTTC

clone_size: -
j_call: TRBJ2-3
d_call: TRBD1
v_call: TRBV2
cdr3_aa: CASSGRGTGGGRTDTQYF
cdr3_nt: TGTGCCAGCAGTGGGCGTGGGACAGGGGGCGGTAGGACAGATACGCAGTATTTT

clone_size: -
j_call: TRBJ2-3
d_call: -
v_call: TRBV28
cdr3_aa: CASSSTGFTQYF
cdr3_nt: TGTGCCAGCAGTTCAACAGGGTTTACGCAGTATTTT

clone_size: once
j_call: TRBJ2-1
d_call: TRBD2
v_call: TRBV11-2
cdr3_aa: CASSFTSGGRSYNEQFF
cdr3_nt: TGTGCCAGCAGCTTCACTAGCGGGGGGCGCTCCTACAATGAGCAGTTCTTC

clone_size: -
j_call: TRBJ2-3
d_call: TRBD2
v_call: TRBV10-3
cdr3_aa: CAIMLSGRTDTQYF
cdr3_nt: TGTGCCATCATGCTTAGCGGGAGGACAGATACGCAGTATTTT

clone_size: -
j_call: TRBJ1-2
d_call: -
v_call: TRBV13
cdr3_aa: CASSLGRELFWGYTF
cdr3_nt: TGTGCCAGCAGCTTAGGCAGGGAATTATTCTGGGGCTACACCTTC

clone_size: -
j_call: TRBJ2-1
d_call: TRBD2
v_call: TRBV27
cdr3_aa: CASSLGSGTSLFF
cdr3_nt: TGTGCCAGCAGTTTAGGCTCCGGGACTAGTCTGTTCTTC

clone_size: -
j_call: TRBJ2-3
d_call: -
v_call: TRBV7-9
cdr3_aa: CASSYGGTDTQYF
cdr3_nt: TGTGCCAGCAGCTACGGGGGAACAGATACGCAGTATTTT

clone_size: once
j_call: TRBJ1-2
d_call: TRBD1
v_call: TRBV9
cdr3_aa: CASSSPHDRVDYGYTF
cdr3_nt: TGTGCCAGCAGCTCCCCGCACGACAGGGTTGACTATGGCTACACCTTC